This T cell receptor beta chain is drawn from a study of T-cell memory formation after mild COVID-19. Study-level background: TCR clusters were mostly donor specific. Whole-study findings and limits: Several responding clones turned up in pre-infection memory, indicating that cross-reactive memory may have taken part.

In the case of this clonotype: The antigen remains unidentified.

TCRdb re-derived calls from the 5' RACE reads in MiXCR, one entry per CDR3 protein. Of about 260,000 distinct CDR3 sequences in the sample, under 20% are singletons; the top ten hold around 23%. The specimen was PBMCs or a T cell subset sorted from them (not recorded which). This receptor was obtained from a man between 18 and 29 years old who had mild COVID-19 (a few samples of this study predate the infection). Cell type and time point are not known.

The CDR3 reads CASSLDRFGATEAFF. CDR3 DNA sequence: TGTGCCAGCAGTTTAGACAGGTTCGGGGCTACTGAAGCTTTCTTT. The chain links TRBV12-3 or TRBV12-4 to TRBJ1-1; D is possibly TRBD1 (5 bases). The CDR3 extends over 15 amino acids. Trimming took off 1 base at V and 5 bases at J, with 14 bases between the two ends.